These 17 T cell receptor beta chains share one sample of origin, sequenced in a study of CD8+ T cells in alopecia areata. The treatment was: oral pan-JAK inhibitor, 5-10 mg twice daily. RNA extraction was followed by reverse transcription into cDNA, which acted as the sequencing template. Clones were sequenced by immunoSEQ multiplex PCR, and TCRdb holds only the in-frame ones, with some missing. The sample includes approximately 110,000 clones, roughly 56% of them seen just once. The input for sequencing was CD4+ T cells sorted from blood, taken at week 24, from a patient treated with tofacitinib. The origin of the receptors is a human donor with alopecia areata.

The chain has TRBV5-4 and TRBJ2-3; D remains unclear. Trimming took off 4 bases at V and 8 bases at J, with 11 bases between the two ends. This CDR3 contains 12 residues. CDR1 and CDR2 from the germline V gene are SGHNT and YYREEE (reference sequence). The CDR3 region has the DNA TGTGCCAGCAGCCCCCCCTCGGGTACGCAGTATTTT. Protein: CASSPPSGTQYF. The full variable domain, rest sourced from reference TRBV5-4 and TRBJ2-3, is ETGVTQSPTHLIKTRGQQVTLRCSSQSGHNTVSWYQQALGQGPQFIFQYYREEENGRGNFPPRFSGLQFPNYSSELNVNALELDDSALYLCASSPPSGTQYFGPGTRLTVL.

Here the CDR3 DNA reads TGCAGCGTTAAAACAGGGGGCAACACTGAAGCTTTCTTT. This gives the protein CSVKTGGNTEAFF. The chain is built from TRBV29-1 and TRBJ1-1; 9 bases line up with TRBD1. Germline V gene lookup returns CDR1 SQVTM and CDR2 ANQGSEA. This CDR3 comprises 13 residues. V trimming: 5 bases; J trimming: 2 bases; junction bases outside the gene matches: 3.

The chain uses TRBV30 and TRBJ1-1, with unresolved D. The CDR3 totals 13 residues. Germline CDR1 is GTSNPN and CDR2 is SVGIG (reference sequence). V lost 0 bases and J lost 6, with 11 bases in between. The CDR3 DNA sequence: TGTGCCTGGAGTGTACGATTTGGCGCTGAAGCTTTCTTT. It specifies CAWSVRFGAEAFF.

The rearrangement uses TRBV5-4 and TRBJ2-3; D call uncertain. The germline V gene has CDR1 SGHNT and CDR2 YYREEE (reference sequence). V was trimmed by 3 bases and J by 2 bases, leaving 4 bases between them. This CDR3 is built from 12 residues. CDR3 residues: CASSSYTDTQYF. CDR3 sequence (DNA): TGTGCCAGCAGCTCCTACACAGATACGCAGTATTTT. The entire variable domain, with the rest obtained from reference TRBV5-4 and TRBJ2-3, is as follows: ETGVTQSPTHLIKTRGQQVTLRCSSQSGHNTVSWYQQALGQGPQFIFQYYREEENGRGNFPPRFSGLQFPNYSSELNVNALELDDSALYLCASSSYTDTQYFGPGTRLTVL.

The J gene is TRBJ2-5, the V gene TRBV12-5, with TRBD1 matching 7 bases. Germline V gives CDR1 LGHNT, CDR2 FRNRAP. V lost 6 bases and J lost 1; bases outside the gene matches: 8. CDR3 length: 15 residues. CDR3 nucleotides: TGTGCTAGTGGGCTAGGGACAGTATTCCAAGAGACCCAGTACTTC. Amino acid sequence: CASGLGTVFQETQYF.

V and J are TRBV5-6 and TRBJ2-3; D is unresolved. The CDR3 is 11 residues long. Germline CDR1 is SGHDT and CDR2 is YYEEEE. Trimming left V 0 bases short and J 5 bases short, with 1 base between. This chain's CDR3 is CASSLGDTQYF. CDR3 in DNA: TGTGCCAGCAGCTTGGGAGATACGCAGTATTTT.

The rearrangement joins TRBV2 to TRBJ2-7; tentatively, D is TRBD1 (6 bases). Germline-derived CDR1 and CDR2 are SNHLY and FYNNEI. With 5 bases removed from V and 1 base from J, the gap between germline ends came to 12 bases. The CDR3 extends over 14 amino acids. The chain's CDR3 is CASSPGVSSYEQYF. For the CDR3, the DNA is TGTGCCAGCAGTCCAGGGGTTTCTTCCTACGAGCAGTACTTC. Filled out from reference TRBV2 and TRBJ2-7, the complete variable domain reads EPEVTQTPSHQVTQMGQEVILRCVPISNHLYFYWYRQILGQKVEFLVSFYNNEISEKSEIFDDQFSVERPDGSNFTLKIRSTKLEDSAMYFCASSPGVSSYEQYFGPGTRLTVT.

On this clone itself: Germline is not matched at one junction end, which may reflect a read error. The rearrangement joins TRBV27 to TRBJ1-5, with D tentatively TRBD1 (5 bases). The CDR3 extends over 14 amino acids. Per germline, CDR1 MNHEY and CDR2 SMNVEV (reference sequence). The CDR3 DNA reads as TGTGCCAGCAGTCTATCGGGGGGCAATCAGCCCCAGCATTTT. This translates into CASSLSGGNQPQHF.

The chain is built from TRBV7-9 and TRBJ2-5, with 10 nucleotides matching TRBD2. V gave up 8 bases and J gave up 5 bases; unmatched junction bases: 20. The CDR3 contains 18 residues. Germline V gene data show CDR1 as SEHNR and CDR2 as FQNEAQ (reference sequence). CDR3 DNA: TGTGCCAGCGCTAAACAGCGACGGAGCGGGGGGGCCTGGGAGACCCAGTACTTC. Translation: CASAKQRRSGGAWETQYF. The entire variable domain, with the rest obtained from reference TRBV7-9 and TRBJ2-5, is as follows: DTGVSQNPRHKITKRGQNVTFRCDPISEHNRLYWYRQTLGQGPEFLTYFQNEAQLEKSRLLSDRFSAERPKGSFSTLEIQRTEQGDSAMYLCASAKQRRSGGAWETQYFGPGTRLLVL.

As to this clone: The junction departs from the called germline gene at one end, perhaps through a read error. This rearrangement joins TRBV29-1 to TRBJ1-1; D is unclear. The CDR3 is made up of 11 amino acids. Germline V gene lookup returns CDR1 SQVTM and CDR2 ANQGSEA. Written as DNA, the CDR3 is TGCAGCGTGGAAGGACCGGTAGAAGCTTTCTTT. Its translation is CSVEGPVEAFF.

The V and J genes are TRBV7-9 and TRBJ2-3, with 9 bases identical to TRBD2. The germline V gene has CDR1 SEHNR and CDR2 FQNEAQ (reference sequence). This CDR3 is 15 amino acids long. The V segment lost 5 bases and the J segment 2 bases; nucleotides outside the gene matches: 5. The CDR3 region has the DNA TGTGCCAGCAGCGTGACTAGCGGAAACACAGATACGCAGTATTTT. This encodes CASSVTSGNTDTQYF. The full variable domain, completed using reference TRBV7-9 and TRBJ2-3, is DTGVSQNPRHKITKRGQNVTFRCDPISEHNRLYWYRQTLGQGPEFLTYFQNEAQLEKSRLLSDRFSAERPKGSFSTLEIQRTEQGDSAMYLCASSVTSGNTDTQYFGPGTRLTVL.

The chain uses TRBV4-3 and TRBJ1-6; D is unclear. V was clipped by 4 bases and J by 7 bases, with 20 bases between them. CDR3 length: 17 amino acids. The germline gives CDR1 LGHNA, CDR2 YSLEER. The CDR3 here is CASSPQPVDGVNSPLHF. CDR3 DNA sequence: TGCGCCAGCAGCCCCCAGCCCGTCGACGGAGTAAATTCACCCCTCCACTTT.

The sample holds a few counts of this clone. This chain joins TRBV6-5 and TRBJ2-3; D remains unclear. The CDR3 runs to 12 residues. The V gene's germline CDR1 is MNHEY and CDR2 SVGAGI. V lost 3 bases and J lost 9, with 10 bases in between. The CDR3 spells CASSYQDGTQYF. CDR3 bases: TGTGCCAGCAGTTATCAGGATGGGACGCAGTATTTT.

This chain joins TRBV25-1 and TRBJ2-7; a possible D gene is TRBD1 (6 bases). Trimming cost V 4 bases and J 2 bases, with 12 bases left between them. The CDR3 consists of 14 residues. Germline V gene data show CDR1 as MGHDK and CDR2 as SYGVNS. The CDR3 DNA reads as TGTGCCAGCAGTGGGACGACAGGAGCCTACGAGCAGTACTTC. This encodes CASSGTTGAYEQYF.

The chain combines TRBV5-1 with TRBJ1-4; D is undetermined. CDR3 length: 15 residues. V was trimmed by 0 bases and J by 0 bases, leaving 6 bases between them. Germline CDR1 SGHRS, CDR2 YFSETQ. CDR3 amino acids: CASSLGVATNEKLFF. The DNA of the CDR3 is TGCGCCAGCAGCTTGGGCGTTGCAACTAATGAAAAACTGTTTTTT.

The chain carries TRBV7-9 and TRBJ2-1, with D possibly matching TRBD1 (5 bases). Germline V CDR1 and CDR2: SEHNR, FQNEAQ (reference sequence). Trimming took off 6 bases at V and 8 bases at J, with 23 bases between the two ends. The CDR3 extends over 16 amino acids. CDR3 DNA: TGTGCCAGCAGTCAGGGCTCAGGGATCATTACAGATGAGCAGTTCTTC. Its protein is CASSQGSGIITDEQFF.

The V and J genes are TRBV6-5 and TRBJ2-7; 7 positions match TRBD1. Trimming took 6 bases from V and 4 from J; bases not matched to a gene: 3. Germline assignment: CDR1 MNHEY and CDR2 SVGAGI. The CDR3 covers 12 residues. This chain's CDR3 is CASSSTGYEQYF. The CDR3 coding sequence is TGTGCCAGCAGCTCGACAGGGTACGAGCAGTACTTC.